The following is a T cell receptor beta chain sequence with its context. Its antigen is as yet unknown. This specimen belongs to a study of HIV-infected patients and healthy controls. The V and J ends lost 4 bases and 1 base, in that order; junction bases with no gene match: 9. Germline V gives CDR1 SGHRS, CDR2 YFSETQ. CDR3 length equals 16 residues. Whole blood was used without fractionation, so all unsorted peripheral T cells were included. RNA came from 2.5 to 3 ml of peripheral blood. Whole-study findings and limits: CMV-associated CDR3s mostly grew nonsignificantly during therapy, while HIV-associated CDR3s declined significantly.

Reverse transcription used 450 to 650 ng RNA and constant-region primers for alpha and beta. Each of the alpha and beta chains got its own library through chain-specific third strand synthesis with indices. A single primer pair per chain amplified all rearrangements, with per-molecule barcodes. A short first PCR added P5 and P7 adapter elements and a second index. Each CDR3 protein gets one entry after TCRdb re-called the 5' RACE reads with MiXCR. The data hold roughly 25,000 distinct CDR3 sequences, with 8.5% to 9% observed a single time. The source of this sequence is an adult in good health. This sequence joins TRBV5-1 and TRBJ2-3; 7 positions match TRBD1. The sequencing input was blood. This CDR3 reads CASSPGQVLGTDTQYF. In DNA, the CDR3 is TGCGCCAGCAGCCCCGGACAGGTTTTAGGCACAGATACGCAGTATTTT.